This TCR beta chain was found in a study of identical twins (dated by TCRdb to the mid-2010s). Notes on the research overall: TCR alpha and beta repertoires from monozygotic twins, unrelated adults of various ages and cord blood were deep-sequenced to test whether fetal clonotypes persist. To rule out contamination, replicate twin experiments were performed at different times with different library preparation protocols. What the work shows at the level of the full study, not this receptor alone: Abundant cord blood beta clonotypes carried fewer insertions; young adult naive repertoires showed a weaker similar trend, while memory repertoires showed none. Zero-insertion analyses could be partly confounded by invariant T cells such as MAIT and iNKT, though diverse VJ usage argued against such confounding for most clonotypes. Compared with coincidental sharing between unrelated individuals, out-of-frame TCR alpha sequences shared between twins had an excess of sequences with low generation probability. In beta out-of-frame sequences, excess twin sharing was weaker, because having fewer shared sequences lowered the signal-to-noise ratio. In monozygotic twins, out-of-frame TCR alpha sharing was systematically underestimated by recombination models, although the models agreed with sharing between unrelated individuals. Because the same donors could not be followed over many years, the conclusions depended on cross-sectional statistical analysis.

Comments on this clonotype: Its antigen target is currently unknown. The sample holds no much larger clone one base away, and base qualities are not on file.

The CDR3, from cysteine to phenylalanine, totals 18 residues. Only the CDR3 portion is preserved as DNA: 54 bases, with reading frame beginning at the first base. Via the germline V gene, CDR1 is SGHAT and CDR2 FQNNGV. Here V drops 3 bases and J drops 5 bases, and the junction holds 9 bases not matched to any gene. Library preparation employed 5' RACE. Instrument on record: Illumina HiSeq 2000. A universal primer binding site was added through template switching, and the final cDNA carried a unique molecular identifier so that TCR cDNA molecules could be counted accurately. Specific primers in the conserved constant-segment region were used to synthesize first-strand cDNA for TCR alpha and beta chains. To control for contamination, every cDNA library was double barcoded, receiving both a SMART-Mk sample barcode and Illumina barcodes. TruSeq adapter sequences, together with Illumina sample barcodes, were added in two successive PCR steps. The TCR alpha and beta cDNA libraries were sequenced on the Illumina HiSeq platform using custom primers. Regarding the original processing steps: MiGEC was used to process raw reads and extract unique molecular identifiers, and MiXCR was used to find CDR3 positions. Recombination models were inferred per individual with the repgenHMM and IGoR tools using an EM algorithm. The tcR package in R was used for shared clonotype analysis, with sharing normalized by the product of cloneset sizes. To study raw recombination free of thymic and clonal selection effects, out-of-frame nonproductive sequences were analyzed. TCRdb handled the public reads itself, with Q25 trimming in fastp and clone calling in MiXCR, and kept productive beta chains. All rows with the same CDR3 protein become a single entry with the most common DNA and genes. Here the V and J calls rest on TCRdb's processing, not on the authors' analysis. This sample holds roughly 770,000 distinct CDR3 sequences; roughly 18% were observed only once. Roughly 13% of the sample is held by the ten biggest clonotypes.

Only healthy Caucasian donors were included. Three pairs of female monozygotic twins, all aged roughly 18 to 29 years, were included in the twin cohort. Peripheral blood mononuclear cells were used as the source from which RNA for TCR libraries was isolated. The same sample was also used in a study of T cells expressing NK-cell markers. The other study reports the following: About eight donors provided sorted CD3+CD56+NKG2C+, CD3+CD56+NKG2C- and CD3+CD56-NKG2C+ T-cell subsets, whose TCR beta-chain repertoires were profiled. Of the eight sequenced donors, seven were found to be HCMV-seropositive and one was found to be HCMV-seronegative. To restrict sorting to alphabetaTCR-expressing T cells, an anti-gammadeltaTCR antibody was added in several experiments. In five to seven donors, the dominant CD3+CD56+NKG2C+ clonotypes were among the top 10 CD8+ clonotypes and accounted for about 1.0-7.5% of CD8+ T cells. Those dominant clonotypes were again the most abundant among CD3+CD56-NKG2C+ cells in a handful of donors, at about 25-65%. It remained unclear whether the expanded NKG2C-expressing T cell clones were specific for HCMV antigens. Randomly selected healthy volunteers, three men and five women, were used as the eight sequenced donors. A commercial ELISA kit detecting HCMV-specific IgG in serum was used to determine HCMV serostatus. Bulk peripheral blood T-cell repertoires were additionally sequenced from unsorted PBMC for roughly six donors. MIGEC was used to demultiplex reads and group the reads by UMI, and MiTCR was used to assemble and quantify clonotypes. To exclude erroneous sequences, any TCR cDNA sequence not supported by at least two reads was discarded. The tcR package was used for downstream repertoire analysis, and clonotypes were matched between fractions using CDR3 nucleotide sequence together with V segment. VDJmatch was used to annotate antigen specificity against VDJdb, with one amino acid substitution allowed in CDR3.

This TCR was recovered from a woman aged 18-30 years in good health. The rearrangement combines TRBV11-2 with TRBJ2-5; 16 middle bases align to TRBD2. Sequenced material: PBMCs. CDR3 loop: CASSFPGLAGGRGETQYF. The DNA sequence is TGTGCCAGCAGCTTCCCGGGACTAGCGGGAGGGCGGGGGGAGACCCAGTACTTC.